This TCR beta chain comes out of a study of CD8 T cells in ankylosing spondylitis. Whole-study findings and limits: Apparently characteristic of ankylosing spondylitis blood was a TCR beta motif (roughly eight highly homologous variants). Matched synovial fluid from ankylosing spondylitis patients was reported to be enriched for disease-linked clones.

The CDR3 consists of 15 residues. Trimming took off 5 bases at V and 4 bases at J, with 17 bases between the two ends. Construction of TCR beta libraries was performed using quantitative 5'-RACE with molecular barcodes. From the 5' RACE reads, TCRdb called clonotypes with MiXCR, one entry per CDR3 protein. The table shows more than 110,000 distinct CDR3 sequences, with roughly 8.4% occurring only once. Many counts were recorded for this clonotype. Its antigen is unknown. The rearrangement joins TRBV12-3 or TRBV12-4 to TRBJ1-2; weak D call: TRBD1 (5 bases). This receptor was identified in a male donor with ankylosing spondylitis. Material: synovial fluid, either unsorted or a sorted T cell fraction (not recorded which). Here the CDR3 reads CASSLGTRGTYGYTF. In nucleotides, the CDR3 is TGTGCCAGCAGTCTCGGGACCCGGGGCACCTATGGCTACACCTTC.